One sample yielded the 2 T cell receptor beta chains listed below, sequenced in a study of OX40 agonist ivuxolimab in advanced cancers. TCRdb's table, derived via immunoSEQ multiplex PCR, lists solely in-frame clones and lacks some. The sample gives tens of thousands of clones, roughly nine tenths of which show up once; roughly 40% is in the top ten. The sequencing used CD4+ or CD8+ T cells sorted from blood, collected in a trial of the OX40 agonist ivuxolimab. The receptor source for this set is an adult with an advanced solid tumor such as melanoma, head and neck, liver or kidney cancer.

J is TRBJ2-7 and V is TRBV19, with 8 bases matching TRBD1. CDR3 length equals 12 residues. V lost 6 bases and J lost 5; bases outside the gene matches: 3. The germline V gene has CDR1 LNHDA and CDR2 SQIVND (reference sequence). The CDR3 bases are TGTGCCAGTAGGCAGGGGGCAAACGAGCAGTACTTC. Protein sequence: CASRQGANEQYF.

V gene TRBV7-1 combines with J gene TRBJ1-2; D possibly corresponds to TRBD1 (5 bases). TRBV7-1 is sorted into the ORF group, with uncertain function. The CDR3 runs 14 residues. V was clipped by 4 bases and J by 3 bases, with 12 bases between them. The CDR3: CASSFYGAYYGYTF. In DNA, the CDR3 is TGTGCCAGCAGCTTTTATGGGGCCTACTATGGCTACACCTTC.